This T cell receptor (beta chain) was sequenced in a study of T cell responses to AZD1222 COVID-19 vaccine. V was cut by 0 bases and J by 8 bases, with 9 bases left in between. There are 14 residues in the CDR3. In germline, CDR1 is SGHNT, CDR2 YYREEE (reference sequence). Study-level points and caveats: Mapped onto spike, vaccine-associated CD4 TCRs spanned it and were dominant at 160-218 and 743-854. No repertoire was sampled before or during the peak T cell response, only after it. Receipt of two AZD1222 doses was followed by a rise in Spike-specific TCR breadth and depth. The donor group comprised mostly white British people and more females; the analysis possibly underestimated clonal diversity.

TCRdb's table, derived via immunoSEQ multiplex PCR, lists solely in-frame clones and lacks some. The sample lists 100,000 or so clones, around 89% occurring once. This clone was detected a few times. Antigen unknown. This material consisted of peripheral blood, taken on day 0 of AZD1222 vaccination. The chain uses TRBV5-4 and TRBJ1-6; D ambiguous. This receptor was obtained from an adult in good health. CDR3 residues: CASSLAAPDSPLHF. The CDR3, as DNA: TGTGCCAGCAGCTTGGCGGCCCCCGATTCACCCCTCCACTTT.